The clone carrying this T cell receptor (beta chain) was seen at least ten times. Per the germline V gene, CDR1 is LNHDA and CDR2 is SQIVND (reference sequence). The CDR3 extends over 14 amino acids. The V and J ends lost 4 bases and 6 bases, in that order; junction bases with no gene match: 5. In TCRdb, the 5' RACE reads were re-called with MiXCR into one record per CDR3 protein. This table holds tens of thousands of distinct CDR3 sequences, approximately 15% found once. The sample is drawn from a study of HIV-infected patients and healthy controls. The chain combines TRBV19 with TRBJ2-2, with 7 bases lining up with TRBD1. This sequence originates from a human donor in good health. The material sequenced was CD4+ T cells from blood. The CDR3 DNA sequence: TGTGCCAGTAGTACGACAGGGACCGCCGGGGAGCTGTTTTTT. This encodes CASSTTGTAGELFF.